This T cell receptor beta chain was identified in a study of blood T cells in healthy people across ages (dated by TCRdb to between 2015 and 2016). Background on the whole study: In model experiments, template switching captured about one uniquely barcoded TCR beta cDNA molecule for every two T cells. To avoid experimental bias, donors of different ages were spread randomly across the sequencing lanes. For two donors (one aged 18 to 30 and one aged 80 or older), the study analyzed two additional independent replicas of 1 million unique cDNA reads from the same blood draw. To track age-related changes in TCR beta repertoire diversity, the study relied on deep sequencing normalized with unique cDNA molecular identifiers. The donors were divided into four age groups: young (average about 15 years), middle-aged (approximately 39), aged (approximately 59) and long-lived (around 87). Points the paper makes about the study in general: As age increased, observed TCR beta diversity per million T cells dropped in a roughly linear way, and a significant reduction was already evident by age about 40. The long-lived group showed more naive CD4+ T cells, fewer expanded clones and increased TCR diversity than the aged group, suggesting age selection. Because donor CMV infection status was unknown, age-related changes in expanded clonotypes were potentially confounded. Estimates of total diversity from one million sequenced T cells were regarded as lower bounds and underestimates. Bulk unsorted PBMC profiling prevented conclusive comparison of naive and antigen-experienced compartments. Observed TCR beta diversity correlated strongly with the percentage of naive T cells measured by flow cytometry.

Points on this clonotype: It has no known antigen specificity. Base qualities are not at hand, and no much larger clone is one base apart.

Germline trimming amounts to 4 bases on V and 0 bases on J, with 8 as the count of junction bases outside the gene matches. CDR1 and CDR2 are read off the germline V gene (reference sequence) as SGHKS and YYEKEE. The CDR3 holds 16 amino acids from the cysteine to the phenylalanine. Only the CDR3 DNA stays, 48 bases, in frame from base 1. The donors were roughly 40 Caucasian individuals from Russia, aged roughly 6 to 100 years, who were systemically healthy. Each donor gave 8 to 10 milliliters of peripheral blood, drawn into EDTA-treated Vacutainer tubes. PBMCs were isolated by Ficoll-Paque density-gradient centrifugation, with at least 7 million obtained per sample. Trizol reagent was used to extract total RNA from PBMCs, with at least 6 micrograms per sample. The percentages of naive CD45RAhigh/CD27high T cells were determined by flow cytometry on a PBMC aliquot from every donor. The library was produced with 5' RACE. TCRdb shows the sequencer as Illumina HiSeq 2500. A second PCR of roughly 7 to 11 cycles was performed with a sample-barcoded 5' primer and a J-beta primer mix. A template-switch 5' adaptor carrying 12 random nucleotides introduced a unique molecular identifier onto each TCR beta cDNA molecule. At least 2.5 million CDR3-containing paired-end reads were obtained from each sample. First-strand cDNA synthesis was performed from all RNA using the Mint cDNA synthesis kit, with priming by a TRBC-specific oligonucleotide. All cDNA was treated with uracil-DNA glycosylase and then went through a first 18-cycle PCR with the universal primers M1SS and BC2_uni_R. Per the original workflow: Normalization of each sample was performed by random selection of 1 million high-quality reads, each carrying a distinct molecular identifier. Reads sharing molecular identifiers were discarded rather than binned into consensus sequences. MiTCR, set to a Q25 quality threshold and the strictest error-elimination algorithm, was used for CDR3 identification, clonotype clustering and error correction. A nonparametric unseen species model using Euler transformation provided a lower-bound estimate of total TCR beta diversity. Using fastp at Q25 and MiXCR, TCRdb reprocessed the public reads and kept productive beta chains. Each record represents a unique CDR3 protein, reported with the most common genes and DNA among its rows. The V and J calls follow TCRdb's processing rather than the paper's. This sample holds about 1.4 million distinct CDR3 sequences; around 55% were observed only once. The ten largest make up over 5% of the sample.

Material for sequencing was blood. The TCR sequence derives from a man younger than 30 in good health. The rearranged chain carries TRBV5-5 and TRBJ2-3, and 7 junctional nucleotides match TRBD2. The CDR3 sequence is CASSPGGSVSTDTQYF. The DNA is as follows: TGTGCCAGCAGCCCCGGGGGGAGCGTAAGCACAGATACGCAGTATTTT.